One and the same sample provided the 10 T cell receptor beta chains below, sequenced in a study of PD-1 blockade in classical Hodgkin lymphoma. Sample time point: cycle 4 day 1 (C4D1), after more than five weeks of nivolumab. Relapse after autologous stem cell transplantation occurred in every patient, and brentuximab vedotin exposure varied. Data came from immunoSEQ multiplex PCR; TCRdb stores just in-frame clones and leaves some out. The top ten hold around 3% of the sample, which has some 86,000 clones, approximately 90% seen once. Sequenced material: peripheral blood mononuclear cells (PBMCs), taken before the fourth cycle of nivolumab. The receptors derive from a human donor with classical Hodgkin lymphoma.

CDR3 bases: TGTGCCAGCAGCTTGTTTATCTGGGCAGGGGGAGTGGGCTACACCTTC. This gives the protein CASSLFIWAGGVGYTF. V is TRBV5-6 and J is TRBJ1-2; TRBD1 agrees at 7 bases. The CDR3 covers 16 residues. V was pared by 1 base and J by 8 bases, with 14 bases of the junction left unmatched. Germline loops: CDR1 SGHDT, CDR2 YYEEEE. The complete variable domain, with remaining parts taken from reference TRBV5-6 and TRBJ1-2, reads DAGVTQSPTHLIKTRGQQVTLRCSPKSGHDTVSWYQQALGQGPQFIFQYYEEEERQRGNFPDRFSGHQFPNYSSELNVNALLLGDSALYLCASSLFIWAGGVGYTFGSGTRLTVV.

This clone has just one count. J is TRBJ2-3 and V is TRBV6-1, with 9 bases fitting TRBD2. Germline trimming cut 7 bases from V and 5 bases from J; bases unmatched to any gene: 7. The CDR3 sequence is 14 residues long. Germline CDR1 MNHNS, CDR2 SASEGT. The CDR3 region has the DNA TGTGCCAGCACAGCGGGGGGAGCCATAGATACGCAGTATTTT. It is translated as CASTAGGAIDTQYF.

The chain links TRBV7-4 to TRBJ1-2, with D unresolved. CDR3 length equals 15 residues. Looked up from germline, CDR1 is SGHVT and CDR2 is SQSDAQ. V shed 4 bases and J shed 7 bases, with 19 bases lying between them. CDR3 sequence: CASSCIPDPLSGYTF. The CDR3 nucleotides read TGTGCCAGCAGCTGTATACCAGACCCCTTGAGTGGCTACACCTTC.

The V call is TRBV27, the J call TRBJ2-2, with D uncertain. The CDR3 runs 12 residues. Germline assignment: CDR1 MNHEY and CDR2 SMNVEV (reference sequence). V was cut by 7 bases and J by 7 bases, with 10 bases left in between. CDR3 amino acids: CASTAASGELFF. The CDR3 DNA is TGTGCCAGCACCGCAGCGAGCGGGGAGCTGTTTTTT.

The V and J genes are TRBV4-3 and TRBJ2-7, with D perhaps TRBD2 (7 bases). Deletions cut 0 bases from V and 2 bases from J, with 11 bases between. CDR3 length: 15 amino acids. Germline V gene data show CDR1 as LGHNA and CDR2 as YSLEER. CDR3 nucleotides: TGCGCCAGCAGCCAAGATGCGGGGGACACCTACGAGCAGTACTTC. Residues: CASSQDAGDTYEQYF.

The chain has TRBV28 and TRBJ2-2; tentatively, D is TRBD2 (5 bases). The CDR3 totals 15 residues. The V end lost 7 bases, the J end lost 1 base, and 13 bases lay between the germline ends. Germline CDR1 is MDHEN and CDR2 is SYDVKM. The CDR3 region is CASIMGAGNTGELFF. CDR3 DNA: TGTGCCAGCATCATGGGAGCAGGGAACACCGGGGAGCTGTTTTTT.

The chain combines TRBV27 with TRBJ2-1, with 7 bases lining up with TRBD2. The trim removed 5 bases at V and 7 bases at J, leaving 11 bases unmatched. Germline values: CDR1 MNHEY, CDR2 SMNVEV (reference sequence). The CDR3 is made up of 15 amino acids. CDR3 bases: TGTGCCAGCAGTAGATCTTTCGGGGGGATGAATGAGCAGTTCTTC. Protein: CASSRSFGGMNEQFF.

The chain recombines TRBV28 with TRBJ1-6; weak D call: TRBD1 (5 bases). Germline lookup yields CDR1 MDHEN and CDR2 SYDVKM. This CDR3 is built from 14 residues. Trimming took 5 bases from V and 10 from J, leaving 15 bases between them. This CDR3 is CASSPWQRGSPLHF. The CDR3 coding sequence is TGTGCCAGCAGTCCCTGGCAGCGGGGCTCACCCCTCCACTTT.

The V and J genes are TRBV4-2 and TRBJ1-2; 8 bases align to TRBD1. V gave up 6 bases and J gave up 4 bases; unmatched junction bases: 10. Germline V lookup: CDR1 LGHNA, CDR2 YNFKEQ. The CDR3 has 15 amino acids. The CDR3 nucleotides read TGTGCCAGCAGAAACTGGACAGGGACCCCCTATGGCTACACCTTC. Translated, it gives CASRNWTGTPYGYTF.

This sequence joins TRBV30 and TRBJ2-7; D may be TRBD1 (6 bases). V lost 7 bases, J lost 5 bases, and 15 bases lay in between. This CDR3 contains 12 residues. Germline-derived CDR1 and CDR2 are GTSNPN and SVGIG (reference sequence). This CDR3 reads CASMRGSNEQYF. CDR3 sequence (DNA): TGTGCCTCGATGAGGGGGAGTAACGAGCAGTACTTC.